This T cell receptor beta chain was documented in a study of cytomegalovirus exposure and HLA in healthy donors. Germline CDR1 reads SGHRS; CDR2 reads YFSETQ. V lost 0 bases and J 7 bases, leaving 13 bases between the germline ends. The CDR3 contains 14 residues. For this clone: Its antigen remains unknown.

The repertoire was sequenced with immunoSEQ multiplex PCR; TCRdb's copy has only in-frame clones and lacks some. This table has 65,000 to 100,000 clones, 80% to 95% appearing once. Study results and limitations: It was confirmed in vitro that three of the CMV-associated chains were specific for CMV antigens. It was fewer than 200 TCR beta chains that were listed as cytomegalovirus-associated.

This sequence was found in a woman aged 30 to 39 in good health and CMV-seronegative. The chain carries TRBV5-1 and TRBJ1-2, with D maybe TRBD1 (6 bases). Sequenced material: PBMCs. CDR3: CASSLVSGEGGYTF. The CDR3 DNA reads TGCGCCAGCAGCTTGGTTTCAGGGGAAGGTGGCTACACCTTC.